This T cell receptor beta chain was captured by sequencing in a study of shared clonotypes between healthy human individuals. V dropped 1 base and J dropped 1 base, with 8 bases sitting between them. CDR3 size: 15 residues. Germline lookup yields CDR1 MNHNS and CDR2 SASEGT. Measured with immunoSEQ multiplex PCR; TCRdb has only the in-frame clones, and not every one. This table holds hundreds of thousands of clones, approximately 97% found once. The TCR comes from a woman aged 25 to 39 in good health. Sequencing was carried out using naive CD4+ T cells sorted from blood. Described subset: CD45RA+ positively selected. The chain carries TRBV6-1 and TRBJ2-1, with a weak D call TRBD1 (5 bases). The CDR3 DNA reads TGTGCCAGCAGTGAAGGCAGGGCTTCCTACAATGAGCAGTTCTTC. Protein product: CASSEGRASYNEQFF.